This TCR beta chain was sequenced in a study of glioma-infiltrating T cells after dendritic cell vaccination. Whole-study context: Patients received three intradermal dendritic cell vaccine injections at biweekly intervals.

The germline CDR1 and CDR2 sequences are SGHRS and YFSETQ. This CDR3 region has 15 residues. Trimming stripped 5 bases from V and 2 bases from J, with 16 bases between. As for time point: after dendritic cell vaccination, including at tumor progression/relapse. TCRdb's table, derived via immunoSEQ multiplex PCR, lists solely in-frame clones and lacks some. The data hold tens of thousands of clones, with about four fifths observed a single time. The specimen was blood, collected after dendritic cell vaccination. The TCR was taken from a human donor with glioblastoma. The chain uses TRBV5-1 and TRBJ1-2, with D tentatively TRBD1 (6 bases). CDR3: CASRGQQGWNYGYTF. The DNA of the CDR3 is TGCGCCAGCAGAGGCCAGCAGGGGTGGAACTATGGCTACACCTTC.